The next 23 T cell receptor beta chains were all read from a single sample in a study of OX40 agonist ivuxolimab in advanced cancers. Repertoires were generated with immunoSEQ multiplex PCR, while TCRdb's copy carries only in-frame clones and drops some. The sample yields 55,000 to 80,000 clones, 86% seen once. The sample here was CD4+ or CD8+ T cells sorted from blood, taken in a trial of the OX40 agonist ivuxolimab. These receptors were obtained from an adult with an advanced solid tumor such as melanoma, head and neck, liver or kidney cancer.

The chain carries TRBV19 and TRBJ1-1, with D perhaps TRBD1 (5 bases). CDR3 size: 14 residues. Deletions cut 1 base from V and 4 bases from J, with 10 bases between. Germline V gives CDR1 LNHDA, CDR2 SQIVND (reference sequence). CDR3: CASSIGQGGTEAFF. CDR3 nucleotides: TGTGCCAGTAGTATAGGTCAGGGTGGCACTGAAGCTTTCTTT.

CDR3 amino acids: CASSNRGGGTDTQYF. The DNA of the CDR3 is TGTGCCAGCAGCAATAGGGGTGGTGGCACAGATACGCAGTATTTT. This chain joins TRBV7-2 and TRBJ2-3; maybe TRBD1 (5 bases). The CDR3 loop spans 15 amino acids. Germline V gene data show CDR1 as SGHTA and CDR2 as FQGNSA. Trimming took 5 bases from V and 1 from J, leaving 13 bases between them.

The rearrangement uses TRBV5-1 and TRBJ1-3, with D maybe TRBD1 (5 bases). Germline CDR1 is SGHRS and CDR2 is YFSETQ. The CDR3 is 16 residues long. V was trimmed by 4 bases and J by 0 bases, leaving 14 bases between them. CDR3 nucleotides: TGCGCCAGCAGCATTGGAACAGGCTACTCTGGAAACACCATATATTTT. Protein sequence: CASSIGTGYSGNTIYF.

CDR3 nucleotides: TGTGCCAGCAGCTTAGGCGGTAGCGCGTACGAGCAGTACTTC. Translation gives CASSLGGSAYEQYF. This chain connects TRBV7-3 to TRBJ2-7; weak D call: TRBD2 (5 bases). Germline-derived CDR1 and CDR2 are SGHTA and FQGTGA. The V gene lost 2 bases and the J gene lost 4 bases, with 12 bases spanning the gap. The length of the CDR3 is 14 residues.

This chain links TRBV7-2 with TRBJ2-7; maybe TRBD1 (6 bases). The V end was cut by 5 bases, the J end by 6 bases, with 17 bases between. The germline V gene encodes CDR1 SGHTA and CDR2 FQGNSA. This CDR3 region has 14 residues. CDR3 sequence: CASSPTGSQSEQYF. CDR3 DNA sequence: TGTGCCAGCAGCCCCACAGGGAGTCAGTCCGAGCAGTACTTC.

The rearrangement uses TRBV4-2 and TRBJ1-4; D is ambiguous. Trimming removed 1 base at V and 5 bases at J, with 11 bases between. The CDR3 covers 15 residues. Per germline, CDR1 LGHNA and CDR2 YNFKEQ. This CDR3 is CASSQVGGINEKLFF. The CDR3 DNA is TGTGCCAGCAGCCAAGTGGGAGGGATCAATGAAAAACTGTTTTTT.

CDR3 DNA: TGTGCCAGCAGCAAAGGCAGCAACACTGAAGCTTTCTTT. Protein: CASSKGSNTEAFF. The chain carries TRBV7-9 and TRBJ1-1; D gene ambiguous. Trimming shortened V by 5 bases and J by 2 bases, and 9 bases separated the two germline ends. There are 13 residues in the CDR3. The germline V gene has CDR1 SEHNR and CDR2 FQNEAQ (reference sequence).

This clone was found once. The chain uses TRBV5-4 and TRBJ2-7; the D is unclear. The germline V gene encodes CDR1 SGHNT and CDR2 YYREEE (reference sequence). The V and J ends lost 2 bases and 3 bases respectively, with 6 bases between them. The CDR3 runs to 12 residues. The CDR3 region is CASSFQGYEQYF. The CDR3 coding sequence is TGTGCCAGCAGCTTTCAAGGCTACGAGCAGTACTTC.

V gene TRBV5-1 combines with J gene TRBJ1-1, with D uncertain. In germline, CDR1 is SGHRS, CDR2 YFSETQ. V was shortened by 4 bases and J by 4 bases, with 14 bases between the two germline ends. The CDR3 consists of 14 residues. The CDR3 reads CASSPNLIITEAFF. The CDR3, as DNA: TGCGCCAGCAGCCCGAACTTGATTATCACTGAAGCTTTCTTT.

V usage is TRBV7-2 and J usage is TRBJ1-4, with 10 bases that match TRBD1. The V segment lost 5 bases and the J segment 7 bases; nucleotides outside the gene matches: 7. Germline CDR1 reads SGHTA; CDR2 reads FQGNSA. The CDR3 sequence is 15 residues long. The CDR3 reads CASSPRTGGSEKLFF. The CDR3 coding sequence is TGTGCCAGCAGCCCGAGGACAGGGGGTAGTGAAAAACTGTTTTTT.

V gene TRBV25-1 combines with J gene TRBJ2-1; no clear D gene. V was clipped by 4 bases and J by 4 bases, with 20 bases between them. Germline loops: CDR1 MGHDK, CDR2 SYGVNS. This CDR3 contains 17 residues. CDR3 DNA sequence: TGTGCCAGCAGTGGGGGTTCGACCCCCTCGTCTTACAATGAGCAGTTCTTC. Translated, it gives CASSGGSTPSSYNEQFF.

In this sample, this clone turned up once. The V gene is TRBV4-1, the J gene TRBJ2-1; 7 bases align to TRBD2. Germline CDR1 reads MGHRA; CDR2 reads YSYEKL. The CDR3 spans 16 residues. Trimming at V came to 3 bases and at J to 2 bases, leaving 7 bases not matched to a gene. The DNA for the CDR3 is TGCGCCAGCAGCCAGCTAGGACTAGTTGCCTACAATGAGCAGTTCTTC. Its protein is CASSQLGLVAYNEQFF.

This clone was recorded only once. This rearrangement joins TRBV2 to TRBJ2-1; 8 nucleotides match TRBD2. Germline-derived CDR1 and CDR2 are SNHLY and FYNNEI. Trimming took 6 bases from V and 4 from J; bases not matched to a gene: 8. The CDR3 is 15 amino acids. The CDR3: CASRELADFYNEQFF. CDR3 nucleotide sequence: TGTGCCAGCAGGGAACTAGCGGATTTTTACAATGAGCAGTTCTTC.

The genes are TRBV7-3 and TRBJ1-1; unclear D gene. The CDR3 has 14 residues. From germline, CDR1 is SGHTA and CDR2 FQGTGA. Trimming shortened V by 0 bases and J by 1 base, and 6 bases separated the two germline ends. CDR3 nucleotides: TGTGCCAGCAGCTTAACGCCAGGGAACACTGAAGCTTTCTTT. Its translation is CASSLTPGNTEAFF.

The chain uses TRBV4-3 and TRBJ2-5; 9 nucleotides agree with TRBD2. Trimming at V came to 1 base and at J to 4 bases, leaving 4 bases not matched to a gene. CDR3 length equals 15 residues. Germline V gene data show CDR1 as LGHNA and CDR2 as YSLEER. CDR3 protein: CASSQGGRARETQYF. In DNA, the CDR3 is TGCGCCAGCAGCCAAGGCGGGAGGGCCCGAGAGACCCAGTACTTC.

The chain recombines TRBV9 with TRBJ2-3, with TRBD1 matching over 8 bases. The CDR3 consists of 14 residues. Germline CDR1 reads SGDLS; CDR2 reads YYNGEE. The V segment lost 6 bases and the J segment 5 bases; nucleotides outside the gene matches: 8. The CDR3 region has the DNA TGTGCCAGCAATTTCGGACAGGGAATAGATACGCAGTATTTT. Amino acid sequence: CASNFGQGIDTQYF.

This clone was seen a handful of times. The chain joins TRBV19 to TRBJ1-2; no clear D. CDR1 and CDR2 from the germline V gene are LNHDA and SQIVND (reference sequence). V was clipped by 3 bases and J by 0 bases, with 5 bases between them. The CDR3 length is 13 residues. The CDR3 region has the DNA TGTGCCAGTAGTATCGGAGCTAACTATGGCTACACCTTC. Translation: CASSIGANYGYTF.

This clone was seen a handful of times. The chain recombines TRBV14 with TRBJ1-2; 9 bases are a match to TRBD1. Trimming at V came to 4 bases and at J to 8 bases, leaving 14 bases not matched to a gene. The CDR3 runs to 16 residues. Germline-derived CDR1 and CDR2 are SGHDN and FVKESK. Here the CDR3 reads CASSLIGVQGAGGYTF. The CDR3 nucleotides read TGTGCCAGCAGCCTCATCGGGGTACAGGGGGCCGGAGGCTACACCTTC. The whole variable domain, filled in from reference TRBV14 and TRBJ1-2, reads EAGVTQFPSHSVIEKGQTVTLRCDPISGHDNLYWYRRVMGKEIKFLLHFVKESKQDESGMPNNRFLAERTGGTYSTLKVQPAELEDSGVYFCASSLIGVQGAGGYTFGSGTRLTVV.

The chain employs TRBV11-2 and TRBJ1-1; D not resolved. V was clipped by 6 bases and J by 4 bases, with 15 bases between them. The CDR3 has 14 amino acids. The germline CDR1 and CDR2 sequences are SGHAT and FQNNGV. The CDR3 coding sequence is TGTGCCAGCAGACCTCCGATTGGTGGCACTGAAGCTTTCTTT. Amino acids: CASRPPIGGTEAFF.

Written as DNA, the CDR3 is TGTGCCAGCAGCCCCCCGGGACTAGTAGGAGAGACCCAGTACTTC. The encoded protein is CASSPPGLVGETQYF. V and J are TRBV7-9 and TRBJ2-5; 8 bases are a match to TRBD2. CDR1 is SEHNR and CDR2 is FQNEAQ in the germline V gene (reference sequence). The junction had 9 bases not matched to a gene; V was cut back by 5 bases and J by 4 bases. This CDR3 spans 15 amino acids.

The gene calls are TRBV11-1 and TRBJ2-7; TRBD1 agrees at 7 bases. V trimming: 5 bases; J trimming: 3 bases; junction bases outside the gene matches: 1. CDR1 is SGHAT and CDR2 is FQDESV in the germline V gene (reference sequence). CDR3 length: 12 residues. CDR3 sequence reads: CASSRDSYEQYF. The CDR3 DNA reads as TGTGCCAGCAGCCGGGACAGCTACGAGCAGTACTTC.

The sample holds a few counts of this clone. This chain uses TRBV28 with TRBJ1-5; possible D gene TRBD1, 5 bases. Germline CDR1 reads MDHEN; CDR2 reads SYDVKM. The CDR3 is 16 amino acids. V was pared by 6 bases and J by 1 base, with 16 bases between. The CDR3 loop reads CASRSSGPGSNQPQHF. The DNA for the CDR3 is TGTGCCAGCAGGTCCTCAGGGCCCGGAAGCAATCAGCCCCAGCATTTT.

With respect to this clone: No DNA is shown, since the ends of the CDR3 on it are uncertain; the CDR3 is the one TCRdb lists. The gene calls are TRBV28 and TRBJ2-5; the D segment call TRBD1 is taken from the table without a DNA check. The CDR3 has 14 residues if both end residues are counted. Germline V gene data show CDR1 as MDHEN and CDR2 as SYDVKM. The CDR3 sequence is CASSFFGQLETQYF.